This TCR beta chain was obtained from a study of blood T cells in healthy people across ages (dated by TCRdb to the mid-2010s). About the investigation overall: In model experiments, roughly one uniquely barcoded TCR beta cDNA molecule per two T cells was captured by template switching. Age-related changes in TCR beta repertoire diversity were measured in the study by deep sequencing normalized with unique cDNA molecular identifiers. The donors were divided into four age groups: young (average around 17 years), middle-aged (about 40), aged (approximately 64) and long-lived (roughly 86). Donors of different ages were randomly distributed across sequencing lanes to avoid experimental bias. The study analyzed two additional independent replicas of 1 million unique cDNA reads from the same blood draw for two donors, one aged 18 to 29 and one aged 80 or older.

Overall study results and their limits: The percentage of naive T cells measured by flow cytometry correlated strongly with observed TCR beta diversity. Donor CMV infection status was unknown, potentially confounding age-related changes in expanded clonotypes. Total diversity estimates from one million sequenced T cells were considered lower bounds and underestimates. As age increased, observed TCR beta diversity per million T cells dropped in a roughly linear way, and a significant reduction was already evident by age roughly 40. Compared with the aged group, the long-lived group had more naive CD4+ T cells, fewer expanded clones and increased TCR diversity, a pattern suggesting age selection. Conclusive comparison of naive and antigen-experienced compartments was prevented by the profiling of bulk unsorted PBMCs.

The donors were a few dozen Caucasian individuals from Russia, aged roughly 6 to 90 years, who were systemically healthy. Each donor gave roughly 9 milliliters of peripheral blood, drawn into EDTA-treated Vacutainer tubes. Ficoll-Paque density-gradient centrifugation was used to isolate PBMCs, with at least 6.5 million obtained per sample. Total RNA, at least 6 micrograms per sample, was extracted from PBMCs with Trizol reagent. For every donor, flow cytometry on a PBMC aliquot measured the percentage of naive CD45RAhigh/CD27high T cells. The CDR3 sequence holds 15 residues, the cysteine and phenylalanine included. The retained sequence is limited to the CDR3, 45 bases, with the frame set at the first base. Taken from the germline V gene (reference sequence), the CDR1 and CDR2 loops are DFQATT and SNEGSKA. V loses 2 bases at its end and J loses 7 bases; junction bases beyond the gene matches: 7. The method behind the library was 5' RACE. The instrument given in TCRdb is Illumina HiSeq 2500. The second PCR ran for roughly 7 to 12 cycles and used a J-beta primer mix along with a sample-barcoded 5' primer. A unique molecular identifier was introduced onto each TCR beta cDNA molecule by a template-switch 5' adaptor carrying 12 random nucleotides. At least 2.5 million CDR3-containing paired-end reads were obtained from each sample. First-strand cDNA was synthesized from all RNA with the Mint cDNA synthesis kit, primed by a TRBC-specific oligonucleotide. Following uracil-DNA glycosylase treatment, all cDNA underwent a first 18-cycle PCR with the universal primers M1SS and BC2_uni_R. Processing in the source paper ran as follows. Normalization of each sample was performed by random selection of 1 million high-quality reads, each carrying a distinct molecular identifier. Instead of being binned into consensus sequences, reads that shared molecular identifiers were thrown out. MiTCR, set to a Q25 quality threshold and the strictest error-elimination algorithm, was used for CDR3 identification, clonotype clustering and error correction. A nonparametric unseen species model using Euler transformation provided a lower-bound estimate of total TCR beta diversity. TCRdb took the public reads, trimmed them with fastp at Q25, ran MiXCR for clone calling and kept in-frame beta chains. Rows with a matching CDR3 protein are joined into one entry that keeps the most common DNA and genes. These V and J calls are TCRdb output, not the study's own analysis. This sample has approximately 730,000 distinct CDR3 sequences in its table, and approximately 39% of those were observed once. In total, the top ten clones hold more than 20% of the sample.

Comments on this clonotype: The specificity of this receptor is unknown. The sample holds no much larger clone one base away, and base qualities are not on file.

The receptor's source is an older woman in good health. Sample: blood. Recombination joined TRBV20-1 with TRBJ1-6; 8 junctional bases match TRBD1. The DNA reads as follows: TGCAGTGCTAGATTCGACAGGGGCCAAAATTCACCCCTCCACTTT. Its translation reads: CSARFDRGQNSPLHF.